A selection of T cell receptor beta chains follows, all from one sample in a study of beta chain features in type 1 diabetes. Method: immunoSEQ multiplex PCR; TCRdb's copy keeps in-frame clones and lacks some. Of 95,000 to 150,000 clones detected, about 16% appear once; the ten largest clones hold around 2.5%. Sequencing was performed on central memory CD4+ T cells from blood. Source of these receptors: a man aged 25-45 years with type 1 diabetes. CDR3s include the opening cysteine and the closing phenylalanine or tryptophan. A D gene is named only where the DNA matches it firmly. Size values are once, few and many counts, or a class for expanded clones, and some rows have none.

clone size: NA
D gene: NA
J gene: TRBJ1-2
V gene: TRBV4-3
CDR3 protein: CASSQEVNFNYGYTF
CDR3 DNA: TGCGCCAGCAGCCAAGAAGTCAATTTTAACTATGGCTACACCTTC

clone size: few
D gene: NA
J gene: TRBJ1-6
V gene: TRBV30
CDR3 protein: CAWSFGSYNSPLHF
CDR3 DNA: TGTGCCTGGAGTTTTGGTTCCTATAATTCACCCCTCCACTTT

clone size: NA
D gene: NA
J gene: TRBJ1-2
V gene: TRBV7-9
CDR3 protein: CASSPGRFNYGYTF
CDR3 DNA: TGTGCCAGCAGCCCCGGACGGTTTAACTATGGCTACACCTTC

clone size: NA
D gene: NA
J gene: TRBJ2-5
V gene: TRBV5-1
CDR3 protein: CASSLGASGETQYF
CDR3 DNA: TGCGCCAGCAGCTTGGGAGCGTCGGGGGAGACCCAGTACTTC

clone size: NA
D gene: NA
J gene: TRBJ2-1
V gene: TRBV5-1
CDR3 protein: CASSLEGGAYRGEQFF
CDR3 DNA: TGCGCCAGCAGCTTGGAGGGGGGTGCTTATAGAGGAGAGCAGTTCTTC

clone size: NA
D gene: TRBD1
J gene: TRBJ2-7
V gene: TRBV5-1
CDR3 protein: CATSPTGNYEQYF
CDR3 DNA: TGCGCCACCTCACCGACAGGGAACTACGAGCAGTACTTC

clone size: few
D gene: NA
J gene: TRBJ2-1
V gene: TRBV7-2
CDR3 protein: CASSKDRGYNEQFF
CDR3 DNA: TGTGCCAGCAGCAAAGATCGGGGTTACAATGAGCAGTTCTTC

clone size: NA
D gene: NA
J gene: TRBJ1-2
V gene: TRBV4-3
CDR3 protein: CASSQDREGGGYTF
CDR3 DNA: TGCGCCAGCAGCCAAGACAGGGAAGGAGGAGGCTACACCTTC

clone size: NA
D gene: NA
J gene: TRBJ2-3
V gene: TRBV7-2
CDR3 protein: CASSLTLGRGPHTQYF
CDR3 DNA: TGTGCCAGCAGCCTTACCCTTGGGAGAGGGCCGCATACGCAGTATTTT

clone size: NA
D gene: NA
J gene: TRBJ2-2
V gene: TRBV4-1
CDR3 protein: CASSQGTVLANTGELFF
CDR3 DNA: TGCGCCAGCAGCCAAGGGACAGTCCTAGCGAACACCGGGGAGCTGTTTTTT

clone size: many
D gene: TRBD1
J gene: TRBJ2-1
V gene: TRBV9
CDR3 protein: CASSADREDNEQFF
CDR3 DNA: TGTGCCAGCAGCGCGGACAGGGAGGACAATGAGCAGTTCTTC

clone size: few
D gene: TRBD1
J gene: TRBJ2-3
V gene: TRBV29-1
CDR3 protein: CSVEMGTGTDTQYF
CDR3 DNA: TGCAGCGTTGAGATGGGGACAGGTACAGATACGCAGTATTTT

clone size: few
D gene: TRBD1
J gene: TRBJ2-7
V gene: TRBV25-1
CDR3 protein: CASSRASDRGSEQYF
CDR3 DNA: TGTGCCAGCAGCCGTGCATCGGACAGGGGAAGCGAGCAGTACTTC

clone size: NA
D gene: NA
J gene: TRBJ2-5
V gene: TRBV5-1
CDR3 protein: CASSAGTTVGETQYF
CDR3 DNA: TGCGCCAGCAGCGCCGGGACGACCGTAGGAGAGACCCAGTACTTC

clone size: NA
D gene: NA
J gene: TRBJ2-6
V gene: TRBV2
CDR3 protein: CASSDSSGANVLTF
CDR3 DNA: TGTGCCAGCAGCGACAGCTCTGGGGCCAACGTCCTGACTTTC

clone size: few
D gene: NA
J gene: TRBJ2-1
V gene: TRBV7-9
CDR3 protein: CASSLKNEQFF
CDR3 DNA: TGTGCCAGCAGCTTGAAAAATGAGCAGTTCTTC

clone size: NA
D gene: NA
J gene: TRBJ2-7
V gene: TRBV4-3
CDR3 protein: CASSPRWGHSYEQYF
CDR3 DNA: TGCGCCAGCAGCCCGCGTTGGGGTCATTCCTACGAGCAGTACTTC

clone size: NA
D gene: TRBD2
J gene: TRBJ2-1
V gene: TRBV7-9
CDR3 protein: CASSRTSGVDEQFF
CDR3 DNA: TGTGCCAGCAGCCGGACTAGCGGGGTCGATGAGCAGTTCTTC

clone size: few
D gene: NA
J gene: TRBJ2-2
V gene: TRBV5-1
CDR3 protein: CASSLALEGRELFF
CDR3 DNA: TGCGCCAGCAGCTTGGCCTTGGAGGGCAGGGAGCTGTTTTTT

clone size: NA
D gene: NA
J gene: TRBJ1-5
V gene: TRBV12-2
CDR3 protein: CASRCNRANQPQHF
CDR3 DNA: TGTGCAAGTCGCTGTAACAGGGCCAATCAGCCCCAGCATTTT

clone size: few
D gene: TRBD2
J gene: TRBJ2-3
V gene: TRBV15
CDR3 protein: CATSRVLAGGGTDTQYF
CDR3 DNA: TGTGCCACCAGCAGAGTTTTAGCGGGGGGGGGCACAGATACGCAGTATTTT

clone size: few
D gene: NA
J gene: TRBJ2-5
V gene: TRBV20-1
CDR3 protein: CSALQETQYF
CDR3 DNA: TGCAGTGCTCTACAAGAGACCCAGTACTTC

clone size: few
D gene: TRBD1
J gene: TRBJ2-5
V gene: TRBV6-6
CDR3 protein: CAARQGALQETQYF
CDR3 DNA: TGTGCCGCACGACAGGGGGCCCTCCAAGAGACCCAGTACTTC

clone size: NA
D gene: TRBD1
J gene: TRBJ2-1
V gene: TRBV4-3
CDR3 protein: CASSQGTGQRDNEQFF
CDR3 DNA: TGCGCCAGCAGCCAGGGGACAGGCCAGAGGGACAATGAGCAGTTCTTC

clone size: NA
D gene: NA
J gene: TRBJ2-5
V gene: TRBV4-1
CDR3 protein: CASSKELTVLQETQYF
CDR3 DNA: TGCGCCAGCAGCAAGGAACTAACCGTACTTCAAGAGACCCAGTACTTC

clone size: many
D gene: NA
J gene: TRBJ2-5
V gene: TRBV7-2
CDR3 protein: CASSSVRETQYF
CDR3 DNA: TGTGCCAGCAGCTCTGTTAGGGAGACCCAGTACTTC

clone size: few
D gene: NA
J gene: TRBJ1-2
V gene: TRBV16
CDR3 protein: CASSQSQGNYGYTF
CDR3 DNA: TGTGCCAGCAGCCAATCTCAGGGTAACTATGGCTACACCTTC

clone size: NA
D gene: TRBD1
J gene: TRBJ2-7
V gene: TRBV27
CDR3 protein: CASSLGFGQGEQYF
CDR3 DNA: TGTGCCAGCAGTTTAGGGTTCGGACAGGGCGAGCAGTACTTC

clone size: NA
D gene: TRBD1
J gene: TRBJ1-1
V gene: TRBV6-1
CDR3 protein: CASSSGGGENTEAFF
CDR3 DNA: TGTGCCAGCAGTTCAGGGGGCGGAGAGAACACTGAAGCTTTCTTT

clone size: many
D gene: TRBD1
J gene: TRBJ2-4
V gene: TRBV4-2
CDR3 protein: CASSQDRDSKNIQYF
CDR3 DNA: TGTGCCAGCAGCCAAGATCGGGACAGCAAAAACATTCAGTACTTC

clone size: few
D gene: NA
J gene: TRBJ2-1
V gene: TRBV30
CDR3 protein: CAWSRTSGFSEQFF
CDR3 DNA: TGTGCCTGGAGTCGGACCAGCGGGTTTAGTGAGCAGTTCTTC

clone size: few
D gene: NA
J gene: TRBJ1-1
V gene: TRBV7-2
CDR3 protein: CASSLQKGSAFF
CDR3 DNA: TGTGCCAGCAGCTTACAAAAGGGATCGGCTTTCTTT

clone size: few
D gene: TRBD2
J gene: TRBJ2-2
V gene: TRBV7-2
CDR3 protein: CASSTGLSGVDTGELFF
CDR3 DNA: TGTGCCAGCAGCACCGGACTCAGCGGGGTAGACACCGGGGAGCTGTTTTTT